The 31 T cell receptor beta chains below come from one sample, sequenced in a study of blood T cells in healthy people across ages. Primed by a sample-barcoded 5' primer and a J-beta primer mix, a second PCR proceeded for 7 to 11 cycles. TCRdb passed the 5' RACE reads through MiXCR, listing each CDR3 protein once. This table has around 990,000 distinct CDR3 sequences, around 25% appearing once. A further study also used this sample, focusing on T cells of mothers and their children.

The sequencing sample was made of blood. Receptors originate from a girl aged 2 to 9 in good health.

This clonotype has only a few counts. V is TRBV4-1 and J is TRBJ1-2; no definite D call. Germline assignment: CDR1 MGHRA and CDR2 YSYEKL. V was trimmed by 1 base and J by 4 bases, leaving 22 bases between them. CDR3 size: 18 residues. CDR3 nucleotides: TGCGCCAGCAGCCAAGTGGACGTTTCCACGGGAGCTACCTATGGCTACACCTTC. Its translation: CASSQVDVSTGATYGYTF.

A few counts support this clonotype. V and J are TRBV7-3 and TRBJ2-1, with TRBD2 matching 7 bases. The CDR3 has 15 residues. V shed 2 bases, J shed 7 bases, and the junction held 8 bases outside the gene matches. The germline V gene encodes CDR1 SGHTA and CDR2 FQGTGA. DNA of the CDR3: TGTGCCAGCAGCTTAGGCTACATGCGGGGGAATGAGCAGTTCTTC. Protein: CASSLGYMRGNEQFF.

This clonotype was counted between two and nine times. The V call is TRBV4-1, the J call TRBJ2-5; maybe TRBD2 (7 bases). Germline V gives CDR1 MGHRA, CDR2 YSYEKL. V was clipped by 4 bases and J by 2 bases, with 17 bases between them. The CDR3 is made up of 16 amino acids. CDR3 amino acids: CASSPLGGLIQETQYF. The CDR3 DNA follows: TGCGCCAGCAGCCCCCTGGGGGGGCTTATTCAAGAGACCCAGTACTTC.

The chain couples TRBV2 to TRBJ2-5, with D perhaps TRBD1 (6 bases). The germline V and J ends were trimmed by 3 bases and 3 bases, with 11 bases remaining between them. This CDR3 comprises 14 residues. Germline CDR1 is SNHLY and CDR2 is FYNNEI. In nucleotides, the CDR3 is TGTGCCAGCAGTGAGGACAGATTAAAAGAGACCCAGTACTTC. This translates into CASSEDRLKETQYF.

The CDR3 region has the DNA TGTGCCAGCAGCCAAGATTATGGCGGGAACTACGAGCAGTACTTC. Protein sequence: CASSQDYGGNYEQYF. The V call is TRBV4-2, the J call TRBJ2-1; tentative D call: TRBD2 (6 bases). The tail of the sequence fits TRBJ2-7 better, so the J call may be wrong. This CDR3 is 15 amino acids long. Germline values: CDR1 LGHNA, CDR2 YNFKEQ.

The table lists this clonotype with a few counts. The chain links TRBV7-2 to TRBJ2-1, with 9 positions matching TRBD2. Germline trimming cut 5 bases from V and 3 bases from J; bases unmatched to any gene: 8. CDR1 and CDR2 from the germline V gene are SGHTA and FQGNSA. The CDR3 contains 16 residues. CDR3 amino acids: CASSRSRGGFYNEQFF. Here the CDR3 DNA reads TGTGCCAGCAGCCGTTCGCGGGGGGGCTTCTACAATGAGCAGTTCTTC. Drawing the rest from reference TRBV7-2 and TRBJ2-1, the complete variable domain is GAGVSQSPSNKVTEKGKDVELRCDPISGHTALYWYRQSLGQGLEFLIYFQGNSAPDKSGLPSDRFSAERTGGSVSTLTIQRTQQEDSAVYLCASSRSRGGFYNEQFFGPGTRLTVL.

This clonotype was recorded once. The CDR3 region is CASRNPWGANYGYTF. In DNA, the CDR3 is TGTGCCAGCAGAAATCCTTGGGGGGCTAACTATGGCTACACCTTC. This chain links TRBV27 with TRBJ1-2; D might be TRBD1 (5 bases). Between the trimmed V and J ends, which lost 6 bases and 0 bases, there was a span of 14 bases. CDR3 length equals 15 residues. Germline CDR1 is MNHEY and CDR2 is SMNVEV (reference sequence).

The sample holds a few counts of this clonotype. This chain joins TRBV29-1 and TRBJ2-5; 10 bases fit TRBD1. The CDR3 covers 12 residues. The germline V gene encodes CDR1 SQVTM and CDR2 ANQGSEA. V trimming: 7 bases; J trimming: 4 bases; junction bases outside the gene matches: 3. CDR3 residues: CSAGTGVETQYF. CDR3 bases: TGCAGCGCCGGGACAGGGGTAGAGACCCAGTACTTC.

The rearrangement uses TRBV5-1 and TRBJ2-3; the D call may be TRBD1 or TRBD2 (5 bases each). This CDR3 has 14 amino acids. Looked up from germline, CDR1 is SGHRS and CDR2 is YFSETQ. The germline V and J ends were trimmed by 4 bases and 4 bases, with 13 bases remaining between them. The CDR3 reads CASSQQDSSDTQYF. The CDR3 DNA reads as TGCGCCAGCAGCCAACAGGACTCTTCAGATACGCAGTATTTT.

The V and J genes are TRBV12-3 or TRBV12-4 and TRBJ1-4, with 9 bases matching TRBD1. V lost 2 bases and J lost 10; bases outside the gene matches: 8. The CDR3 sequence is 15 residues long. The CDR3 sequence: CASSLSGGTGSKLFF. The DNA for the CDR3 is TGTGCCAGCAGTTTAAGTGGCGGGACAGGGTCAAAACTGTTTTTT.

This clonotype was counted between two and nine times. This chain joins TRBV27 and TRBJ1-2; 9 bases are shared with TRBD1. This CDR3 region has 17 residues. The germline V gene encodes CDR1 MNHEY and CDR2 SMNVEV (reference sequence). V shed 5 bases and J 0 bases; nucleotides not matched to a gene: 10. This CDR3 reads CASSKTHTGGANYGYTF. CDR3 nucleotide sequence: TGTGCCAGCAGTAAAACTCACACAGGGGGCGCTAACTATGGCTACACCTTC.

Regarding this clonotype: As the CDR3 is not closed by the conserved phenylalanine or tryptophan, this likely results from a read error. The CDR3, as DNA: TGCAGCGTTGAAGATCTAGGAGACACTTTAGCCAAAAACATTCAGTACCTC. This codes for CSVEDLGDTLAKNIQYL. The genes are TRBV29-1 and TRBJ2-4, with D uncertain. This CDR3 is 17 amino acids long. V lost 0 bases and J lost 0, with 15 bases in between. The germline V gene encodes CDR1 SQVTM and CDR2 ANQGSEA.

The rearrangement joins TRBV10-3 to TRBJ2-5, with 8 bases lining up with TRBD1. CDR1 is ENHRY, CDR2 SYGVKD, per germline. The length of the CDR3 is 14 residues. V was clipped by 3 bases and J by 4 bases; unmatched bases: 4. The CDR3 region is CAISDGQGIETQYF. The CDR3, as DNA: TGTGCCATCAGTGACGGACAGGGAATAGAGACCCAGTACTTC.

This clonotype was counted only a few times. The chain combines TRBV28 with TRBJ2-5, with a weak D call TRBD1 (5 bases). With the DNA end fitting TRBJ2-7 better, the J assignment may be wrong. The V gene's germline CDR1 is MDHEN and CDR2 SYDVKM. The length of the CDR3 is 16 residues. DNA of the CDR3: TGTGCCAGCAGTTTCTCCACCCCAGGGCTTAACTACGAGCAGTACTTC. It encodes CASSFSTPGLNYEQYF.

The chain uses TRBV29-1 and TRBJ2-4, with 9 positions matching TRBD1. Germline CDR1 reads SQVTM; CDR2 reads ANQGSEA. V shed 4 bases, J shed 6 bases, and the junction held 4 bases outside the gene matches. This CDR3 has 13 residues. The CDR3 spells CSVAQGAVNIQYF. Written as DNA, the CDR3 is TGCAGCGTTGCACAGGGGGCGGTAAACATTCAGTACTTC.

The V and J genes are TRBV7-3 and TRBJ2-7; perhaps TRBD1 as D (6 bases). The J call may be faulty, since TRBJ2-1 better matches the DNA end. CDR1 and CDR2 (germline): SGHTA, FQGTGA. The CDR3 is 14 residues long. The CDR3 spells CASSLGMGAGEQFF. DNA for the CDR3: TGTGCCAGCAGCTTGGGCATGGGGGCGGGTGAGCAGTTCTTC.

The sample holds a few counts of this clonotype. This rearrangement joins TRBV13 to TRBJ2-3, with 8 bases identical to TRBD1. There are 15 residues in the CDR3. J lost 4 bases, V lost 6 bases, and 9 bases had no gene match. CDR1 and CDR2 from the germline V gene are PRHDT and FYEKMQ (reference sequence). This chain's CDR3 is CASSWNRGIADTQYF. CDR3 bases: TGTGCCAGCAGTTGGAACAGGGGGATCGCAGATACGCAGTATTTT.

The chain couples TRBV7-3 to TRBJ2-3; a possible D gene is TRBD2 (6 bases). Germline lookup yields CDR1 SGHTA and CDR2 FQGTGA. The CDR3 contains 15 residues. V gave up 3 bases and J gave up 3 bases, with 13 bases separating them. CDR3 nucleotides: TGTGCCAGCAGCTTCTACGGGGGAAATACAGATACGCAGTATTTT. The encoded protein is CASSFYGGNTDTQYF.

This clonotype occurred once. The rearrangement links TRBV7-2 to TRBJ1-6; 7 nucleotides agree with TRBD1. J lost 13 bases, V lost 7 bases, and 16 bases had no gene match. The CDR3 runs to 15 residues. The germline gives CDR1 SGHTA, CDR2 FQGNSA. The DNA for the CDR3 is TGTGCCAGCACGGCCGGGACAGCGACTTTGGTGCCCCTCCACTTT. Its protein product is CASTAGTATLVPLHF.

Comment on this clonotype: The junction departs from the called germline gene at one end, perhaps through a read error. CDR3 in DNA: TGCGCCAGCAGCCAAGCAATAACAGGTACGCAGTATTTT. Its protein is CASSQAITGTQYF. This chain uses TRBV4-3 with TRBJ2-3; tentative D call: TRBD1 (5 bases). CDR1 is LGHNA, CDR2 YSLEER, per germline. This CDR3 has 13 amino acids.

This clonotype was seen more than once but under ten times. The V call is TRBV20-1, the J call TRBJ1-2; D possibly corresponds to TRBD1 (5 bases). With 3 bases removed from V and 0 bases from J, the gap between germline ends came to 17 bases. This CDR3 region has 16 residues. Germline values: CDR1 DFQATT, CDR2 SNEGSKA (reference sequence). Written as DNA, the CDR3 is TGCAGTGCTAGCGACACAGGCGTGAGGGCTAACTATGGCTACACCTTC. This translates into CSASDTGVRANYGYTF.

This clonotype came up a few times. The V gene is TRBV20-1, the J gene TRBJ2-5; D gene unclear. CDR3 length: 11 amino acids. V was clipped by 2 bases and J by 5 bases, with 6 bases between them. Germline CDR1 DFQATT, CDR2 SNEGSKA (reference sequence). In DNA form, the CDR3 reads TGCAGTGCTAGAATAACCGAGACCCAGTACTTC. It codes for CSARITETQYF.

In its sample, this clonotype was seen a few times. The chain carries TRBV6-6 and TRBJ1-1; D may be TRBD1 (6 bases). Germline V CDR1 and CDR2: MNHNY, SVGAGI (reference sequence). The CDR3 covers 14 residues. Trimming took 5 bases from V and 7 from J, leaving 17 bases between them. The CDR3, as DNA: TGTGCCAGCAGTCTTCGAGGAGGGGGTGATGAAGCTTTCTTT. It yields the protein CASSLRGGGDEAFF.

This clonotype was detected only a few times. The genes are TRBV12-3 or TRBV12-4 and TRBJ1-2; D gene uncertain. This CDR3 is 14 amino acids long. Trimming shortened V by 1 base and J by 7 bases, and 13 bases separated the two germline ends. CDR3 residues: CASSLGEPDGGYTF. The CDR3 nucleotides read TGTGCCAGCAGTTTAGGGGAGCCCGACGGTGGCTACACCTTC.

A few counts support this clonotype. Here the CDR3 DNA reads TGTGCCAGCAGGAAGTGGGGGCCGGTCGCTGAAGCTTTCTTT. Its translation: CASRKWGPVAEAFF. The chain recombines TRBV12-3 or TRBV12-4 with TRBJ1-1, with TRBD1 as a possible D gene (6 bases). This CDR3 has 14 amino acids. Trimming cost V 6 bases and J 6 bases, with 17 bases left between them.

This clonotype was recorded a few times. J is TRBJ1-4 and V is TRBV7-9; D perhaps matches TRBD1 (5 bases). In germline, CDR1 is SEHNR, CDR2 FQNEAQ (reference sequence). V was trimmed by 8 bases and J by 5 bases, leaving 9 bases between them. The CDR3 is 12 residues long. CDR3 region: CASRDANEKLFF. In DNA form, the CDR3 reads TGTGCCAGCCGGGACGCAAATGAAAAACTGTTTTTT.

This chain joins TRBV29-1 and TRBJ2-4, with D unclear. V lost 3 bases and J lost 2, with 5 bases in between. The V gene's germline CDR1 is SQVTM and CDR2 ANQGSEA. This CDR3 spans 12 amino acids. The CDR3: CSVEGTKNIQYF. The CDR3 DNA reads TGCAGCGTTGAGGGTACCAAAAACATTCAGTACTTC.

In DNA, the CDR3 is TGCGCCAGCAGCCAAGACCCAATACAAGGGACCGCGGAGACCCAGTACTTC. It yields the protein CASSQDPIQGTAETQYF. The chain is built from TRBV4-3 and TRBJ2-5; D may be TRBD1 or TRBD2 (5 bases each). V was trimmed by 0 bases and J by 5 bases, leaving 19 bases between them. This CDR3 comprises 17 residues. CDR1 and CDR2 from the germline V gene are LGHNA and YSLEER.

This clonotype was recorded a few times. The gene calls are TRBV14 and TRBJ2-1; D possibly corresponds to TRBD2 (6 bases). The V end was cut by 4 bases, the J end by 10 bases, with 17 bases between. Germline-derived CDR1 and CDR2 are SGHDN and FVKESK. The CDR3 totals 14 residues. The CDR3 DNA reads TGTGCCAGCAGCCGACCGGAGGGCTATGAGGAGCAGTTCTTC. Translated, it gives CASSRPEGYEEQFF.

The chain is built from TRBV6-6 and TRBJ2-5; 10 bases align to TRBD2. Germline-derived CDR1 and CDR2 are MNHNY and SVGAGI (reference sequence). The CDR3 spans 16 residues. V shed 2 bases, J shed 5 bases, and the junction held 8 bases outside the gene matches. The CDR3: CASSYRLAGVSETQYF. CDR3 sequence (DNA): TGTGCCAGCAGTTACCGGCTAGCGGGAGTAAGTGAGACCCAGTACTTC.

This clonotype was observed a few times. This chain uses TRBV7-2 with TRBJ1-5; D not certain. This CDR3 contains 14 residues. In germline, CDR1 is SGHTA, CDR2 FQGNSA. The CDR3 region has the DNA TGTGTCGGCAGCTTAGGTGGTATGGGACAGCCCCAGCATTTT. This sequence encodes CVGSLGGMGQPQHF.